This TCR beta chain was sequenced in a study of T cells in Graves' hyperthyroidism and ophthalmopathy. Overall study context: Specimen type is peripheral blood, collected at initial diagnosis prior to any treatment. Points from the study as a whole: Peripheral blood also featured most of the thyroid clonotypes expanded above 0.001.

This clonotype was seen a few times. What it binds is unknown. What was amplified from RNA transcripts were TCR beta CDR3 regions. Using the HTBI primer set, a first-round RT-PCR was run on the TCR CDR3. TCRdb independently ran MiXCR on the multiplex PCR reads; one entry per CDR3 protein. The sample shows approximately 370,000 distinct CDR3 sequences, roughly 17% of them seen only once. Diagnoses were made from clinical symptoms, serum measures (thyroxine and TRAb), thyroid ultrasound and orbital computed tomography. This sample holds PBMCs from about 9.3 ml fresh peripheral blood. With 5 bases removed from V and 0 bases from J, the gap between germline ends came to 13 bases. Germline CDR1 and CDR2: SEHNR and FQNEAQ (reference sequence). This CDR3 spans 15 amino acids.

This sequence originates from a woman under 40 with Graves' hyperthyroidism that later progressed to Graves' ophthalmopathy. The source material was blood. This chain connects TRBV7-9 to TRBJ1-1, with a possible D match to TRBD1 (5 bases). CDR3 DNA: TGTGCCAGCAGCCTCCGGGACCGAATGAACACTGAAGCTTTCTTT. Protein sequence: CASSLRDRMNTEAFF.